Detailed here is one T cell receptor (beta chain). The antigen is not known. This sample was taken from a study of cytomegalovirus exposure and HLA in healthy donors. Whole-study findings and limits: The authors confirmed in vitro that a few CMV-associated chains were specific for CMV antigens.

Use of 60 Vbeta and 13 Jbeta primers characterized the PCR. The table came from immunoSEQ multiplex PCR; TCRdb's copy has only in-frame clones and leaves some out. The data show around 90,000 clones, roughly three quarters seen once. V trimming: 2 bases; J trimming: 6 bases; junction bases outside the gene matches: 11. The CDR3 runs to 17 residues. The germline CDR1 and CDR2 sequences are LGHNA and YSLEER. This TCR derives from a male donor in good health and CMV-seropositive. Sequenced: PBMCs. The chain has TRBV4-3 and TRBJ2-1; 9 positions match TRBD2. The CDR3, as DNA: TGCGCCAGCAGCCAATACGGGGGCGGGGGGGCGAGCAATGAGCAGTTCTTC. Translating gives CASSQYGGGGASNEQFF.